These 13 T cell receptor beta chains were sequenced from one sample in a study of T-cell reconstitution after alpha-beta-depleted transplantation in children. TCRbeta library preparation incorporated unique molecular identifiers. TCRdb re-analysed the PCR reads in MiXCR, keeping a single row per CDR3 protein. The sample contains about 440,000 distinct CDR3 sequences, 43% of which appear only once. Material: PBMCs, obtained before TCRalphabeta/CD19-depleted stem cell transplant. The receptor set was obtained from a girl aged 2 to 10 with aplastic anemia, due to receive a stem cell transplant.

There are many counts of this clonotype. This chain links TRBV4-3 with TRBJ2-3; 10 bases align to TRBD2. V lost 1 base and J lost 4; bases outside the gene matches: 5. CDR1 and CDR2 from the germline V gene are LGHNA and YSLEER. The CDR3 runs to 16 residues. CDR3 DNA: TGCGCCAGCAGCCAAGTGCCAGCGGGAGGGGCAGATACGCAGTATTTT. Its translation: CASSQVPAGGADTQYF.

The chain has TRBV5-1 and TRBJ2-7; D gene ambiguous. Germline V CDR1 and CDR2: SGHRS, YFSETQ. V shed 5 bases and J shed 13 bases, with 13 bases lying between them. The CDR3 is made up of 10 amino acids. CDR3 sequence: CASSPAPCYF. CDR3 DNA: TGCGCCAGCAGTCCGGCCCCCTGTTACTTC.

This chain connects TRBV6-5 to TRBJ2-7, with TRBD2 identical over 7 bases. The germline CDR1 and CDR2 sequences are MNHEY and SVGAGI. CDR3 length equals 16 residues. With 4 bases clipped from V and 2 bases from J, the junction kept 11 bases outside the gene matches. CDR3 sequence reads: CASSLSPGGLTYEQYF. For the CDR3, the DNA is TGTGCCAGCAGTTTATCGCCGGGAGGATTAACCTACGAGCAGTACTTC.

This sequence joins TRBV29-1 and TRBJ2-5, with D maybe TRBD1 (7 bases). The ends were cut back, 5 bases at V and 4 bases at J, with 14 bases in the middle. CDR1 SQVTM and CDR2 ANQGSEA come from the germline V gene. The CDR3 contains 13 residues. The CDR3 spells CSVRQGLRETQYF. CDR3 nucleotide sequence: TGCAGCGTTAGACAGGGACTCAGAGAGACCCAGTACTTC.

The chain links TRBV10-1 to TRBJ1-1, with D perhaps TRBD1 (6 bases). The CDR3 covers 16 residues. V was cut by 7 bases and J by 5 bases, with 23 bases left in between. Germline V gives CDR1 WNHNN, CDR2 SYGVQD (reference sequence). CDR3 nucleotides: TGCGCCAGCAAGGGGGGTGCGCAGGGCCGGTTAACTGAAGCTTTCTTT. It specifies CASKGGAQGRLTEAFF.

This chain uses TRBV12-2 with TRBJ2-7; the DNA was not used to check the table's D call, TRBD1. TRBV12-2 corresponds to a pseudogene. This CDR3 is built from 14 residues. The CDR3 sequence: CASRLARTGNEQYF. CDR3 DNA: TGTGCAAGTCGCTTAGCCCGGACAGGGAACGAGCAGTACTTC.

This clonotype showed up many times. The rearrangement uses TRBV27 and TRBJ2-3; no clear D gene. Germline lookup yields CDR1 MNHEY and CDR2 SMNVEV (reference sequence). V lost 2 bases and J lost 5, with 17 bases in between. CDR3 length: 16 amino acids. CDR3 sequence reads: CASSLIRAAKRDTQYF. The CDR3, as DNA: TGTGCCAGCAGTTTAATTCGGGCGGCCAAACGAGATACGCAGTATTTT.

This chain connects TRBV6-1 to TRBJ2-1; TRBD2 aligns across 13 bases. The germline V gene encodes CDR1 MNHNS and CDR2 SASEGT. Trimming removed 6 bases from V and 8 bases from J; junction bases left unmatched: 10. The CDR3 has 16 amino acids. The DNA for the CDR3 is TGTGCCAGCAGCTCCCGGACTAGCGGGAGTGAAGATGAGCAGTTCTTC. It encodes CASSSRTSGSEDEQFF.

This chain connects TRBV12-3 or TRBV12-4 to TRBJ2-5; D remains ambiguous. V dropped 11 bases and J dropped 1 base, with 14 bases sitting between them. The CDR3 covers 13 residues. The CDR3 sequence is CACSPGTQETQYF. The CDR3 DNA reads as TGTGCCTGCTCTCCCGGAACCCAAGAGACCCAGTACTTC.

CDR3 sequence (DNA): TGTGCCATCAGTGGGACAGGGGGACAGCCCCAGCATTTT. Residues: CAISGTGGQPQHF. V and J are TRBV10-3 and TRBJ1-5; 10 bases are shared with TRBD1. The J segment lost 7 bases and the V segment lost 4 bases, leaving 1 base of the junction unmatched. This CDR3 region has 13 residues. The germline CDR1 and CDR2 sequences are ENHRY and SYGVKD.

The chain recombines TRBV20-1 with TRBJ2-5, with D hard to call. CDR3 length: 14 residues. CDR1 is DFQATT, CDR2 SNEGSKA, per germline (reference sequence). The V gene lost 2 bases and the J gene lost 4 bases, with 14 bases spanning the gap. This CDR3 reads CSARSPQGLETQYF. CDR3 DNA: TGCAGTGCTAGATCGCCTCAAGGGTTAGAGACCCAGTACTTC.

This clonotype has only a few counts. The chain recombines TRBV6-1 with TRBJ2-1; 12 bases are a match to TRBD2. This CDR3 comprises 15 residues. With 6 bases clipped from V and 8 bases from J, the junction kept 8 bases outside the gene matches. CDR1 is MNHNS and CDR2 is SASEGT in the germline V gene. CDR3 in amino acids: CASRNLAGGAYEQFF. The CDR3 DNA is TGTGCCAGCAGGAATCTAGCGGGAGGGGCATATGAGCAGTTCTTC.

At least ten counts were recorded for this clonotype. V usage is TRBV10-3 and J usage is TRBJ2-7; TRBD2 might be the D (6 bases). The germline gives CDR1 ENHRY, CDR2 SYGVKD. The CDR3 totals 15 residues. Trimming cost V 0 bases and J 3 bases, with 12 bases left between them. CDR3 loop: CAISESKGGLYEQYF. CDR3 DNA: TGTGCCATCAGTGAGTCGAAGGGAGGACTCTACGAGCAGTACTTC.